This T cell receptor beta chain was identified during a study of PD-L1 blockade in urothelial cancer. Clones were sequenced by immunoSEQ multiplex PCR, and TCRdb holds only the in-frame ones, with some missing. The sample includes about 82,000 clones, 82% of them seen just once. The TCR originated in a man between 65 and 85 years old with urothelial cancer. Sequencing used PBMCs, obtained around atezolizumab (anti-PD-L1) treatment.

The CDR3 DNA follows: TGTGCCAGCAGCGTAGAACGGGACAGTGAAGCTTTCTTT. Translating it yields CASSVERDSEAFF. The chain uses TRBV9 and TRBJ1-1; 7 bases line up with TRBD1. CDR3 length: 13 residues. In germline, CDR1 is SGDLS, CDR2 YYNGEE. Trimming at V came to 0 bases and at J to 7 bases, leaving 3 bases not matched to a gene.